This is a list of T cell receptor beta chains from one sample in a study of T cell repertoires in cytomegalovirus infection. Their recognized antigens are unknown. In TCRdb, the reads were re-called with MiXCR into one record per CDR3 protein. The sample records around 710,000 distinct CDR3 sequences, about 29% being singletons. Material: cultured CD8+ T cells from PBMCs, obtained from culture after CMV antigen stimulation. These receptors were collected from a human donor in good health (CMV status not recorded). Some clones in this sample may be carry-over from other donors' samples. Both conserved end residues are part of each CDR3. A D gene is named only where the DNA matches it firmly. The listing skips clone size in some rows; elsewhere it reads once, few, many or a size class.

v_gene	d_gene	j_gene	abundance	CDR3aa	CDR3nt
TRBV13	TRBD1	TRBJ1-6	few	CASSRGQGGRYSLHF	TGTGCCAGCAGCAGGGGACAGGGGGGACGGTACTCCCTCCACTTT
TRBV6-2/TRBV6-3	-	TRBJ1-5	few	CASSYTRGGQPQHF	TGTGCCAGCAGTTACACCAGGGGAGGGCAGCCCCAGCATTTT
TRBV5-4	-	TRBJ2-3	-	CASSLVGRTSTDTQYF	TGTGCCAGCAGCTTGGTTGGCAGAACTAGCACAGATACGCAGTATTTT
TRBV4-1	TRBD1	TRBJ2-1	-	CASSQVGQPHSYNEQFF	TGCGCCAGCAGCCAAGTGGGACAGCCTCACTCCTACAATGAGCAGTTCTTC
TRBV2	TRBD1	TRBJ1-2	-	CASSEGTGGYDNYGYTF	TGTGCCAGCAGTGAGGGGACAGGGGGCTACGATAACTATGGCTACACCTTC
TRBV5-8	TRBD2	TRBJ2-3	-	CASSKTSESTDTQYF	TGTGCCAGCAGCAAAACTAGCGAGAGCACAGATACGCAGTATTTT
TRBV13	-	TRBJ2-7	-	CASSLNRRASEQYF	TGTGCCAGCAGCTTAAATCGCAGGGCAAGCGAGCAGTACTTC
TRBV27	-	TRBJ1-1	few	CASAGWAKGINTEAFF	TGTGCCAGCGCTGGGTGGGCGAAAGGGATTAACACTGAAGCTTTCTTT
TRBV6-5	-	TRBJ2-2	few	CASSYINTGELFF	TGTGCCAGCAGTTACATTAACACCGGGGAGCTGTTTTTT
TRBV6-1	-	TRBJ2-2	few	CASSETIGTGELFF	TGTGCCAGCAGTGAGACCATTGGGACCGGGGAGCTGTTTTTT
TRBV18	TRBD1	TRBJ1-6	few	CASSPGTAINSPLHF	TGTGCCAGCTCACCGGGGACAGCAATAAATTCACCCCTCCACTTT
TRBV24-1	TRBD1	TRBJ2-1	few	CATSDLGQGNNEQFF	TGTGCCACCAGTGATTTGGGACAGGGGAACAATGAGCAGTTCTTC
TRBV7-9	-	TRBJ2-5	-	CASSTVDFTIQETQYF	TGTGCCAGCAGCACCGTAGACTTTACCATACAAGAGACCCAGTACTTC
TRBV12-3/TRBV12-4	TRBD2	TRBJ2-5	-	CASSPGLVVLETQYF	TGTGCCAGCAGTCCGGGACTAGTGGTTTTAGAGACCCAGTACTTC
TRBV12-3/TRBV12-4	-	TRBJ1-5	-	CASSLAPEGQPQHF	TGTGCCAGCAGTTTAGCCCCGGAGGGACAGCCCCAGCATTTT
TRBV7-9	TRBD1	TRBJ1-1	many	CASSLEGPGQGGKRSTEAFF	TGTGCCAGCAGCCTAGAAGGTCCGGGACAGGGGGGAAAGCGGTCCACTGAAGCTTTCTTT
TRBV4-1	TRBD1	TRBJ1-2	-	CASSQHAGQLYGYTF	TGCGCCAGCAGCCAACACGCGGGACAGCTCTATGGCTACACCTTC
TRBV7-3	TRBD2	TRBJ2-3	many	CASSRSGGALDTQYF	TGTGCCAGCAGTCGTAGCGGGGGGGCCTTAGATACGCAGTATTTT
TRBV7-6	-	TRBJ2-1	-	CASSPLVKLYNEQFF	TGTGCCAGCAGCCCGCTAGTCAAACTATACAATGAGCAGTTCTTC
TRBV5-4	-	TRBJ2-1	-	CASSAGGQNEQFF	TGTGCCAGCAGCGCCGGAGGACAGAATGAGCAGTTCTTC
TRBV19	-	TRBJ1-1	-	CASSIVQGRGVHTEAFF	TGTGCCAGTAGTATCGTTCAGGGACGGGGAGTGCACACTGAAGCTTTCTTT
TRBV7-8	TRBD1	TRBJ2-5	many	CASSSGTGGQETQYF	TGTGCCAGCAGCTCCGGGACAGGGGGACAAGAGACCCAGTACTTC
TRBV9	-	TRBJ2-7	-	CASSPVERSYEQYF	TGTGCCAGCAGCCCCGTAGAGAGAAGCTACGAGCAGTACTTC
TRBV7-9	-	TRBJ2-5	-	CASSSGEETQYF	TGTGCCAGCAGCTCAGGGGAAGAGACCCAGTACTTC
TRBV7-9	-	TRBJ1-6	-	CASSVGGKGVFSPLHF	TGTGCCAGCAGCGTTGGAGGAAAGGGGGTCTTCTCACCCCTCCACTTT
TRBV4-1	-	TRBJ1-5	-	CASSQDVGGSSNQPQHF	TGCGCCAGCAGCCAAGATGTTGGGGGATCGAGCAATCAGCCCCAGCATTTT
TRBV28	-	TRBJ2-6	-	CASSSPLDTGSGANVLTF	TGTGCCAGCAGTTCCCCCCTCGACACCGGCTCTGGGGCCAACGTCCTGACTTTC
TRBV3-1	-	TRBJ2-3	few	CASSQEDTDTQYF	TGTGCCAGCAGCCAAGAAGACACAGATACGCAGTATTTT
TRBV4-1	-	TRBJ1-5	many	CASSQDQQPRIDQPQHF	TGCGCCAGCAGCCAAGATCAACAGCCTAGGATCGATCAGCCCCAGCATTTT
TRBV7-2	-	TRBJ1-1	-	CASSLVREGPNTEAFF	TGTGCCAGCAGCTTAGTGAGAGAGGGACCTAACACTGAAGCTTTCTTT
TRBV5-5	-	TRBJ2-3	-	CASSPTGSGVDTQYF	TGTGCCAGCAGCCCAACAGGGTCAGGGGTAGATACGCAGTATTTT
TRBV7-2	TRBD1	TRBJ2-3	many	CASSSYDPGPGQGFLGDTQYF	TGTGCCAGCAGCTCTTACGACCCCGGACCGGGACAGGGTTTTTTGGGAGATACGCAGTATTTT
TRBV7-6	-	TRBJ2-3	-	CASSLQGLDTQYF	TGTGCCAGCAGCTTACAGGGGCTAGATACGCAGTATTTT
TRBV2	TRBD1	TRBJ1-6	-	CASSGQGNNSPLHF	TGTGCCAGCAGTGGACAGGGGAATAATTCACCCCTCCACTTT
TRBV29-1	-	TRBJ1-2	-	CSVVGGNYGYTF	TGCAGCGTTGTTGGAGGGAACTATGGCTACACCTTC
TRBV12-3/TRBV12-4	TRBD1	TRBJ2-3	-	CASSLLAGGWGPTDTQYF	TGTGCCAGCAGTTTATTGGCAGGGGGCTGGGGCCCTACAGATACGCAGTATTTT
TRBV6-8	TRBD1	TRBJ2-2	-	CASSSDGTGDAANTGELFF	TGTGCCAGCAGTTCCGACGGGACAGGGGACGCCGCGAACACCGGGGAGCTGTTTTTT
TRBV24-1	-	TRBJ1-5	-	CATSDFPGPQPQHF	TGTGCCACCAGTGATTTCCCCGGACCCCAGCCCCAGCATTTT
TRBV7-2	-	TRBJ2-2	-	CASSLEWGDFNTGELFF	TGTGCCAGCAGCTTAGAATGGGGGGACTTTAACACCGGGGAGCTGTTTTTT
TRBV11-2	-	TRBJ2-4	-	CASSFGSNIQYF	TGTGCCAGCAGCTTTGGGAGTAACATTCAGTACTTC
TRBV7-2	-	TRBJ1-5	many	CASSLGQGAFQPQHF	TGTGCCAGCAGCCTGGGACAAGGCGCGTTTCAGCCCCAGCATTTT
TRBV9	-	TRBJ2-3	once	CASSVQEDTQYF	TGTGCCAGCAGCGTACAGGAAGATACGCAGTATTTT
TRBV14	-	TRBJ2-6	-	CASSQVGSSSGANVLTF	TGTGCCAGCAGCCAAGTTGGTTCTTCCTCTGGGGCCAACGTCCTGACTTTC
TRBV2	-	TRBJ1-3	-	CASRVYSGNTIYF	TGTGCCAGCAGGGTATACTCTGGAAACACCATATATTTT
TRBV25-1	-	TRBJ1-1	few	CASLEGMNTEAFF	TGTGCCAGCCTGGAGGGGATGAACACTGAAGCTTTCTTT
TRBV19	-	TRBJ2-2	few	CASSIPLQGYTGELFF	TGTGCCAGTAGTATTCCGCTACAGGGATACACCGGGGAGCTGTTTTTT
TRBV6-1	-	TRBJ1-1	many	CASSGTTRPDTEAFF	TGTGCCAGCAGTGGAACGACCCGGCCCGACACTGAAGCTTTCTTT
TRBV2	TRBD1	TRBJ1-5	-	CAIRQGNQPQHF	TGTGCCATCCGACAGGGTAATCAGCCCCAGCATTTT
TRBV19	TRBD2	TRBJ2-3	-	CASSIRVLAGGRDTQYF	TGTGCCAGTAGTATCCGGGTACTAGCGGGGGGCCGAGATACGCAGTATTTT
TRBV6-2/TRBV6-3	TRBD1	TRBJ2-4	few	CASSYSSWTGGFIAKNIQYF	TGTGCCAGCAGTTACTCGAGTTGGACAGGGGGCTTTATAGCCAAAAACATTCAGTACTTC
TRBV27	TRBD2	TRBJ2-1	few	CASSGLAGVTEQFF	TGTGCAAGTTCGGGGCTAGCGGGGGTTACTGAGCAGTTCTTC
TRBV7-6	-	TRBJ1-5	-	CASSLATHQPQHF	TGTGCCAGCAGCTTAGCCACACATCAGCCCCAGCATTTT